These 9 T cell receptor beta chains share one sample of origin, sequenced in a study of blood T cell repertoires in COVID-19. TCRdb's table, derived via immunoSEQ multiplex PCR, lists solely in-frame clones and lacks some. The table shows around 100,000 clones, with approximately 80% occurring only once. The sample taken for sequencing was peripheral blood. These TCRs come from a man in his 70s with active or convalescent COVID-19.

The J gene is TRBJ1-5, the V gene TRBV6-2 or TRBV6-3; D not certain. The CDR3 is 15 residues long. V lost 4 bases to trimming and J lost 2 bases, with 12 bases between them. Germline V CDR1 and CDR2: MNHEY, SVGEGT. In DNA, the CDR3 is TGTGCCAGCAGTTCCAGACCGGAGGGCAATCAGCCCCAGCATTTT. It codes for CASSSRPEGNQPQHF.

The chain links TRBV9 to TRBJ1-6; D is unresolved. The germline gives CDR1 SGDLS, CDR2 YYNGEE. With 0 bases removed from V and 8 bases from J, the gap between germline ends came to 9 bases. The CDR3 loop spans 14 amino acids. The CDR3 bases are TGTGCCAGCAGCGTAGAACAGTTCGATTCACCCCTCCACTTT. Translated, it gives CASSVEQFDSPLHF.

This chain uses TRBV10-3 with TRBJ1-5; no clear D gene. The CDR3 totals 16 residues. V lost 4 bases and J 3 bases, leaving 16 bases between the germline ends. Germline-derived CDR1 and CDR2 are ENHRY and SYGVKD. CDR3 nucleotide sequence: TGTGCCATCAGTGTGGTGGGGAGTAGAAACAATCAGCCCCAGCATTTT. Amino acids: CAISVVGSRNNQPQHF.

The chain couples TRBV9 to TRBJ2-7; D perhaps matches TRBD1 (8 bases). The length of the CDR3 is 15 residues. Germline CDR1 SGDLS, CDR2 YYNGEE. The V end was cut by 3 bases, the J end by 3 bases, with 16 bases between. The CDR3 spells CASSEGGTGVYEQYF. The CDR3 DNA sequence: TGTGCCAGCAGCGAGGGGGGGACAGGAGTCTACGAGCAGTACTTC.

J is TRBJ2-7 and V is TRBV7-3; D perhaps matches TRBD2 (6 bases). V shed 5 bases and J shed 0 bases, with 14 bases lying between them. The CDR3 runs to 15 residues. The germline gives CDR1 SGHTA, CDR2 FQGTGA. In DNA, the CDR3 is TGTGCCAGCAGCCCCACCCGCGGGGCCTCCTACGAGCAGTACTTC. It is translated as CASSPTRGASYEQYF.

The CDR3 DNA follows: TGTGCCACCAGTGATTCCAGCGGCTCCTACAATGAGCAGTTCTTC. Protein: CATSDSSGSYNEQFF. The chain combines TRBV24-1 with TRBJ2-1; D is possibly TRBD2 (5 bases). Trimming took 2 bases from V and 0 from J, leaving 7 bases between them. Germline CDR1 reads KGHDR; CDR2 reads SFDVKD. The CDR3 extends over 15 amino acids.

The chain couples TRBV7-2 to TRBJ2-3; 9 positions agree with TRBD2. The J segment lost 1 base and the V segment lost 5 bases, leaving 4 bases of the junction unmatched. CDR1 and CDR2 from the germline V gene are SGHTA and FQGNSA. This CDR3 comprises 15 residues. CDR3: CASSHLAGRTDTQYF. DNA of the CDR3: TGTGCCAGCAGCCATCTAGCGGGGCGCACAGATACGCAGTATTTT.

This clone was detected once. The CDR3: CASRQGANEKLFF. The CDR3 nucleotides read TGTGCCAGCAGACAGGGTGCTAATGAAAAACTGTTTTTT. V and J are TRBV2 and TRBJ1-4; TRBD1 might be the D (6 bases). The CDR3 spans 13 residues. CDR1 and CDR2 (germline): SNHLY, FYNNEI. V lost 6 bases to trimming and J lost 3 bases, with 8 bases between them. The full variable domain, rest sourced from reference TRBV2 and TRBJ1-4, is EPEVTQTPSHQVTQMGQEVILRCVPISNHLYFYWYRQILGQKVEFLVSFYNNEISEKSEIFDDQFSVERPDGSNFTLKIRSTKLEDSAMYFCASRQGANEKLFFGSGTQLSVL.

The chain employs TRBV25-1 and TRBJ2-7; 10 bases align to TRBD2. The CDR3 is 15 residues long. The junction had 6 bases not matched to a gene; V was cut back by 3 bases and J by 4 bases. Germline loops: CDR1 MGHDK, CDR2 SYGVNS. The CDR3, as DNA: TGTGCCAGCAGTGACCCCCTAGCGGGAGTGTACGAGCAGTACTTC. This translates into CASSDPLAGVYEQYF.